Following are 27 T cell receptor beta chains from one sample sequenced in a study of T cell responses to AZD1222 COVID-19 vaccine. The assay was immunoSEQ multiplex PCR, and TCRdb's table has in-frame clones only and misses some. Here the sample spans more than 150,000 clones, under 95% being singletons. This specimen was peripheral blood, taken 28 days after the second AZD1222 dose. Receptors were obtained from an adult who received the AZD1222 COVID-19 vaccine.

This clone has only one observation. V and J are TRBV30 and TRBJ2-7; tentatively, D is TRBD1 (5 bases). V was trimmed by 5 bases and J by 6 bases, leaving 14 bases between them. Germline V lookup: CDR1 GTSNPN, CDR2 SVGIG (reference sequence). The CDR3 sequence is 12 residues long. The CDR3 DNA follows: TGTGCCTGGGGGGCCTCTCGGCTCGAGCAGTACTTC. It codes for CAWGASRLEQYF.

This clone is a singleton in its sample. The genes are TRBV11-2 and TRBJ2-1, with a possible D match to TRBD2 (5 bases). The CDR3 has 13 residues. Trimming cost V 5 bases and J 4 bases, with 9 bases left between them. From germline, CDR1 is SGHAT and CDR2 FQNNGV. In DNA, the CDR3 is TGTGCCAGCAGCGGGAGTGGGTACAATGAGCAGTTCTTC. This encodes CASSGSGYNEQFF.

The chain has TRBV19 and TRBJ1-5; 8 bases match TRBD1. Per germline, CDR1 LNHDA and CDR2 SQIVND (reference sequence). The CDR3 is 17 amino acids. V shed 3 bases, J shed 2 bases, and the junction held 9 bases outside the gene matches. The CDR3 region has the DNA TGTGCCAGTAGTATTGGGGACAGGTCAACACGCAATCAGCCCCAGCATTTT. Translating gives CASSIGDRSTRNQPQHF. The variable domain in full, completed from reference TRBV19 and TRBJ1-5, reads DGGITQSPKYLFRKEGQNVTLSCEQNLNHDAMYWYRQDPGQGLRLIYYSQIVNDFQKGDIAEGYSVSREKKESFPLTVTSAQKNPTAFYLCASSIGDRSTRNQPQHFGDGTRLSIL.

This clone was recorded only once. V is TRBV19 and J is TRBJ2-5; weak D call: TRBD2 (6 bases). V was cut by 4 bases and J by 5 bases, with 23 bases left in between. This CDR3 spans 17 amino acids. The germline CDR1 and CDR2 sequences are LNHDA and SQIVND (reference sequence). CDR3 nucleotides: TGTGCCAGTAGTAAGTTCCCTAGCGAGGTAAGGCAGGAGACCCAGTACTTC. Residues: CASSKFPSEVRQETQYF.

The V and J genes are TRBV29-1 and TRBJ1-4; no definite D call. V dropped 1 base and J dropped 8 bases, with 8 bases sitting between them. Germline assignment: CDR1 SQVTM and CDR2 ANQGSEA. This CDR3 region has 12 residues. The CDR3 DNA sequence: TGCAGCGTTGAAGGGGCCGGCGAAAAACTGTTTTTT. It translates to CSVEGAGEKLFF.

The gene calls are TRBV3-1 (or the pseudogene TRBV3-2) and TRBJ2-3, with D possibly matching TRBD1 (7 bases). V was pared by 4 bases and J by 5 bases, with 22 bases between. This CDR3 spans 17 amino acids. Germline V lookup: CDR1 LGHDT, CDR2 YNNKEL (reference sequence). The CDR3 sequence: CASSLRRGRDVGDTQYF. CDR3 nucleotides: TGTGCCAGCAGCCTAAGGAGGGGGCGCGATGTGGGAGATACGCAGTATTTT.

Details on this clone: This CDR3 is also generated by other DNA sequences in the sample. The CDR3 nucleotides are TGTGCCAGTAACACCGGGACAGGGAACACTGAAGCTTTCTTT. Its protein is CASNTGTGNTEAFF. J is TRBJ1-1 and V is TRBV19, with 8 bases that match TRBD1. The length of the CDR3 is 14 residues. CDR1 and CDR2 from the germline V gene are LNHDA and SQIVND (reference sequence). V was clipped by 7 bases and J by 1 base; unmatched bases: 5.

The chain is built from TRBV12-5 and TRBJ1-1; D ambiguous. The germline V gene has CDR1 LGHNT and CDR2 FRNRAP. Trimming removed 3 bases at V and 7 bases at J, with 6 bases between. This CDR3 is 11 amino acids long. The CDR3, as DNA: TGTGCTAGTGGTTTAGGGTTTGAAGCTTTCTTT. Residues: CASGLGFEAFF.

The rearrangement joins TRBV6-5 to TRBJ2-3; D uncertain. V was cut by 0 bases and J by 4 bases, with 14 bases left in between. The CDR3 runs 16 residues. From germline, CDR1 is MNHEY and CDR2 SVGAGI. The CDR3 DNA reads as TGTGCCAGCAGTTACTCGAGTTGGGGTGGCGCAGATACGCAGTATTTT. Translated, it gives CASSYSSWGGADTQYF.

The V and J genes are TRBV18 and TRBJ1-2, with D tentatively TRBD1 (6 bases). The ends were cut back, 4 bases at V and 3 bases at J, with 15 bases in the middle. This CDR3 spans 15 amino acids. CDR1 and CDR2 from the germline V gene are KGHSH and LQKENI. The CDR3 sequence is CASSQFEQGDYGYTF. The CDR3 DNA reads TGTGCCAGCTCACAATTCGAACAGGGAGACTATGGCTACACCTTC.

This chain connects TRBV27 to TRBJ2-3; D is uncertain. The germline V gene has CDR1 MNHEY and CDR2 SMNVEV (reference sequence). V gave up 7 bases and J gave up 2 bases, with 10 bases separating them. This CDR3 is 13 amino acids long. CDR3: CASKEQNTDTQYF. The DNA for the CDR3 is TGTGCCAGCAAAGAACAGAACACAGATACGCAGTATTTT.

CDR3 DNA: TGTGCCAGCAGCCAAGTTAATTCACCCCTCCACTTT. Translating it yields CASSQVNSPLHF. The chain couples TRBV3-1 (or the pseudogene TRBV3-2) to TRBJ1-6; D call uncertain. This CDR3 region has 12 residues. Germline loops: CDR1 LGHDT, CDR2 YNNKEL (reference sequence). V dropped 1 base and J dropped 6 bases, with 1 base sitting between them.

The chain has TRBV19 and TRBJ2-7; no reliable D call. CDR3 size: 14 residues. The V gene lost 3 bases and the J gene lost 3 bases, with 12 bases spanning the gap. Germline CDR1 reads LNHDA; CDR2 reads SQIVND (reference sequence). The CDR3 DNA is TGTGCCAGTAGTATCTCTGTAGGAATCTACGAGCAGTACTTC. This gives the protein CASSISVGIYEQYF.

This chain joins TRBV7-3 and TRBJ2-6; tentative D call: TRBD1 (6 bases). The germline V gene encodes CDR1 SGHTA and CDR2 FQGTGA. The CDR3 runs to 16 residues. Trimming took off 7 bases at V and 0 bases at J, with 13 bases between the two ends. CDR3 protein: CASTRQVTSGANVLTF. The CDR3 nucleotides read TGTGCCAGCACCAGACAGGTCACCTCTGGGGCCAACGTCCTGACTTTC.

This clone was seen only once. The chain combines TRBV19 with TRBJ1-5, with no clear D. This CDR3 spans 13 amino acids. V was cut by 3 bases and J by 0 bases, with 3 bases left in between. Germline assignment: CDR1 LNHDA and CDR2 SQIVND (reference sequence). This CDR3 is CASSMNSNQPQHF. As DNA, the CDR3 is TGTGCCAGTAGTATGAATAGCAATCAGCCCCAGCATTTT.

The CDR3 DNA follows: TGTGCCAGCAGCTTAGTGGTAGCGGTCTACAATGAGCAGTTCTTC. Translation: CASSLVVAVYNEQFF. The chain combines TRBV11-2 with TRBJ2-1; perhaps TRBD2 as D (6 bases). CDR1 SGHAT and CDR2 FQNNGV come from the germline V gene. The CDR3 totals 15 residues. The V end was cut by 1 base, the J end by 3 bases, with 10 bases between.

The CDR3 region is CASSLAGNTEAFF. The CDR3 DNA is TGTGCCAGCAGCTTAGCAGGGAACACTGAAGCTTTCTTT. This chain connects TRBV7-6 to TRBJ1-1; D ambiguous. Trimming shortened V by 0 bases and J by 1 base, and 3 bases separated the two germline ends. CDR3 length: 13 amino acids. Germline assignment: CDR1 SGHVS and CDR2 FNYEAQ.

V usage is TRBV30 and J usage is TRBJ2-7; no firm D call. The germline V gene has CDR1 GTSNPN and CDR2 SVGIG (reference sequence). This CDR3 comprises 14 residues. Between the trimmed V and J ends, which lost 2 bases and 3 bases, there was a span of 14 bases. Here the CDR3 DNA reads TGTGCCTGGAGTAAGCCAGCCACCTACTACGAGCAGTACTTC. Amino acids: CAWSKPATYYEQYF. Complete variable domain (other parts from reference TRBV30 and TRBJ2-7): SQTIHQWPATLVQPVGSPLSLECTVEGTSNPNLYWYRQAAGRGLQLLFYSVGIGQISSEVPQNLSASRPQDRQFILSSKKLLLSDSGFYLCAWSKPATYYEQYFGPGTRLTVT.

V gene TRBV6-6 combines with J gene TRBJ1-1, with TRBD1 as a possible D gene (6 bases). Trimming left V 2 bases short and J 4 bases short, with 14 bases between. The germline gives CDR1 MNHNY, CDR2 SVGAGI (reference sequence). This CDR3 is built from 15 residues. The CDR3 protein is CASSYPLQGSTEAFF. The CDR3, as DNA: TGTGCCAGCAGTTACCCGCTTCAGGGGAGCACTGAAGCTTTCTTT.

The chain has TRBV21-1 and TRBJ2-7. TRBV21-1 is marked as a pseudogene. The CDR3 runs to 15 residues. The CDR3 bases are TGTGCCAGCAGCATCCGGACCCTGCCCATCTACGAGCAGTACTTC. Residues: CASSIRTLPIYEQYF.

The genes are TRBV6-5 and TRBJ2-6; D not certain. The germline V gene encodes CDR1 MNHEY and CDR2 SVGAGI. The V end was cut by 8 bases, the J end by 0 bases, with 8 bases between. This CDR3 contains 14 residues. The CDR3 protein is CASLGSSGANVLTF. The CDR3 nucleotides read TGTGCCAGCCTCGGGTCCTCTGGGGCCAACGTCCTGACTTTC.

This clone showed up just a few times. This sequence joins TRBV7-9 and TRBJ2-7, with 7 bases that match TRBD2. Germline CDR1 SEHNR, CDR2 FQNEAQ (reference sequence). V lost 5 bases and J lost 3; bases outside the gene matches: 10. The CDR3 runs 15 residues. CDR3 in DNA: TGTGCCAGCAGCATCCCCGGGGGAGGGCTCTACGAGCAGTACTTC. Translation gives CASSIPGGGLYEQYF. The entire variable domain, with the rest obtained from reference TRBV7-9 and TRBJ2-7, is as follows: DTGVSQNPRHKITKRGQNVTFRCDPISEHNRLYWYRQTLGQGPEFLTYFQNEAQLEKSRLLSDRFSAERPKGSFSTLEIQRTEQGDSAMYLCASSIPGGGLYEQYFGPGTRLTVT.

The chain is built from TRBV28 and TRBJ1-5, with 9 bases that match TRBD1. CDR1 and CDR2 (germline): MDHEN, SYDVKM. CDR3 length equals 15 residues. Unmatched junction bases numbered 7, after V lost 2 bases and J lost 8 bases. The CDR3 region has the DNA TGTGCCAGCAGTTTAGGGGACAGGGTTAGGGAGCCCCAGCATTTT. Translated: CASSLGDRVREPQHF.

This clone ranks as medium-sized (0.01 to 0.1%). Within the sample, other DNA sequences also encode this same CDR3. This chain uses TRBV4-3 with TRBJ1-1; a possible D gene is TRBD1 (5 bases). Germline V lookup: CDR1 LGHNA, CDR2 YSLEER. The V and J ends lost 4 bases and 4 bases respectively, with 13 bases between them. CDR3 length equals 14 residues. In DNA form, the CDR3 reads TGCGCCAGCAGCCCAGAGACGGGGGGCACTGAAGCTTTCTTT. As protein: CASSPETGGTEAFF.

The chain is built from TRBV29-1 and TRBJ1-1; the D gene is possibly TRBD1 (5 bases). The CDR3 loop spans 13 amino acids. Trimming shortened V by 2 bases and J by 1 base, and 8 bases separated the two germline ends. Germline V gene lookup returns CDR1 SQVTM and CDR2 ANQGSEA. CDR3 loop: CSVERGRNTEAFF. CDR3 in DNA: TGCAGCGTTGAAAGGGGCAGGAACACTGAAGCTTTCTTT.

The rearrangement uses TRBV15 and TRBJ2-1, with D possibly being TRBD2 (5 bases). The CDR3 has 15 amino acids. Trimming left V 0 bases short and J 6 bases short, with 12 bases between. Germline V gives CDR1 LNHNV, CDR2 YYDKDF (reference sequence). CDR3 residues: CATSRERAGRNEQFF. The CDR3 bases are TGTGCCACCAGCAGAGAGCGGGCAGGCCGCAATGAGCAGTTCTTC.

The rearrangement joins TRBV6-1 to TRBJ2-2; tentative D call: TRBD1 (6 bases). Germline V CDR1 and CDR2: MNHNS, SASEGT. Deletions cut 3 bases from V and 0 bases from J, with 11 bases between. The CDR3 totals 16 residues. The CDR3 nucleotides are TGTGCCAGCAGTGACGTACAGGGCGCGAACACCGGGGAGCTGTTTTTT. Encoded protein: CASSDVQGANTGELFF.